This is a list of T cell receptor beta chains from one sample in a study of T-cell reconstitution after alpha-beta-depleted transplantation in children. TCRdb processed the PCR reads anew with MiXCR; each CDR3 protein has one entry. This repertoire shows hundreds of thousands of distinct CDR3 sequences, approximately 32% found once; its top ten account for approximately 2.3%. Source: PBMCs from the stem cell graft donor, taken from the stem cell graft. Every receptor here comes from a human donor who donated a stem cell graft to a child with aplastic anemia. Both conserved end residues are part of each CDR3. A D gene is named only where the DNA matches it firmly. The size of a clone is reported for some rows only, either as once, few or many, or as a class for expanded clones.

TGCAGTGCTAGGGAAGGACACCGAGTGGATGAGCAGTTCTTC	CSAREGHRVDEQFF	TRBJ2-1	-	-	TRBV20-1
TGTGCCAGCAGCTCCCAGGACAGGAGGAACACTGAAGCTTTCTTT	CASSSQDRRNTEAFF	TRBJ1-1	once	TRBD1	TRBV7-9
TGTGCCAGCAGTGCCTGGGACAATGAGCAGTTCTTC	CASSAWDNEQFF	TRBJ2-1	few	-	TRBV25-1
TGTGCCAGCAGTCCCCCGGGATACCCGACACGGGAGCAGTACTTC	CASSPPGYPTREQYF	TRBJ2-7	few	-	TRBV6-1
TGTGCCAGCAGAGAGTACGGGACTCGGCCGGTCTACGAGCAGTACTTC	CASREYGTRPVYEQYF	TRBJ2-7	-	-	TRBV25-1
TGTGCCAGCAGTTGGGGAGCCAAAAACATTCAGTACTTC	CASSWGAKNIQYF	TRBJ2-4	-	-	TRBV27
TGCAGTGCTAGAGCACCCGCAGATACGCAGTATTTT	CSARAPADTQYF	TRBJ2-3	-	-	TRBV20-1
TGCAGCGTTGTCGACCAGACGGGAGTTTACAATGAGCAGTTCTTC	CSVVDQTGVYNEQFF	TRBJ2-1	few	-	TRBV29-1
TGTGCCAGCAGTGGCCCTAGCGGGAGGGCTGGTGAGCAGTTCTTC	CASSGPSGRAGEQFF	TRBJ2-1	-	TRBD2	TRBV6-2/TRBV6-3
TGTGCCAGCAGTCTCCAGGACAAGGCTAGCACAGATACGCAGTATTTT	CASSLQDKASTDTQYF	TRBJ2-3	-	-	TRBV6-5
TGCGCCAGCAGCGATCTTTACGGGCCAGGAAACACCATATATTTT	CASSDLYGPGNTIYF	TRBJ1-3	-	-	TRBV4-3
TGTGCCAGCAGCTCCACACTAGCGGGAGATGAGCAGTTCTTC	CASSSTLAGDEQFF	TRBJ2-1	few	TRBD2	TRBV7-2
TGTGCCAGCAGCTTTATGGGACAGGGAAACAATGAGCAGTTCTTC	CASSFMGQGNNEQFF	TRBJ2-1	once	TRBD1	TRBV7-9